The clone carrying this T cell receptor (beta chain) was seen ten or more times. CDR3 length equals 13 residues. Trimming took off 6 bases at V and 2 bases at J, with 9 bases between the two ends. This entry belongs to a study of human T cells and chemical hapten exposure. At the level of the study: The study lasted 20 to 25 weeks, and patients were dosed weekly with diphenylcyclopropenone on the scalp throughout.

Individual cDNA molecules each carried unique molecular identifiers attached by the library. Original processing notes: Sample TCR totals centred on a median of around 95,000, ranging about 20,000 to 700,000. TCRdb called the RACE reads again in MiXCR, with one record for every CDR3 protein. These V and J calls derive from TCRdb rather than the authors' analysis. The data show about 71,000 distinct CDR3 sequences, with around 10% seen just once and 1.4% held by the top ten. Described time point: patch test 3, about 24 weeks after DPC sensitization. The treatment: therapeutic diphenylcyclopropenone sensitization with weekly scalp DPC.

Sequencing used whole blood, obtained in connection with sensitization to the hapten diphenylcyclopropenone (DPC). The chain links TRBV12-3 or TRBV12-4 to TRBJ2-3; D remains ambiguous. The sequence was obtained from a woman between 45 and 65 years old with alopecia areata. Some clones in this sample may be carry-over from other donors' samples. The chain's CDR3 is CASSLGNTDTQYF. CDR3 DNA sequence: TGTGCCAGCAGCTTGGGTAACACAGATACGCAGTATTTT.